This entry concerns a single T cell receptor (beta chain). Its antigen is as yet unknown. The PCR was carried out with 60 Vbeta primers and 13 Jbeta primers. The data were produced by immunoSEQ multiplex PCR, yet TCRdb's version contains in-frame clones alone and is incomplete. Of around 200,000 clones listed, roughly 90% are singletons. This CDR3 contains 15 residues. The V gene end was trimmed by 4 bases and the J gene end by 3 bases; junction bases not matched to a gene: 6. Germline V gene sequence: CDR1 WSHSY, CDR2 SAAADI. This sample stems from a study of cytomegalovirus exposure and HLA in healthy donors. Though nominally healthy at sampling, donors likely had unrecorded immune exposures. The study, taken as a whole, reports: The classifier, whose performance was assessed in both the original and validation cohorts, reportedly diagnosed cytomegalovirus status with high specificity and sensitivity. Donors belonging to an Asian-associated ancestry cluster reportedly showed fewer N-insertions in productive TCRs than the roughly 670-donor mean, according to what a later analysis found. Later analysis found that TCR beta chains associated with HLA were more clonally expanded than other, equally common chains.

The specimen was PBMCs. The genes are TRBV10-2 and TRBJ2-7; 10 bases fit TRBD2. The receptor was derived from a woman aged 25 to 45 in good health and CMV-seronegative. CDR3 coding DNA: TGCGCCAGCAGTGGCCTAGCGGGGGACATCTACGAGCAGTACTTC. It specifies CASSGLAGDIYEQYF.